The clone carrying this T cell receptor beta chain has ten or more counts. The antigen is undetermined. The sample is drawn from a study of HIV-infected patients and healthy controls. About 540 ng RNA was reverse transcribed with alpha and beta constant-region primers. Alpha and beta chain libraries were made separately by chain-specific third strand synthesis with multiplexing indices. A short first PCR added P5 and P7 adapter elements and a second index. Using its own MiXCR run on the 5' RACE reads, TCRdb lists one record per CDR3 protein. The sample shows around 20,000 distinct CDR3 sequences, 8.5% of them seen only once. Germline assignment: CDR1 MGHDK and CDR2 SYGVNS. V lost 4 bases and J lost 5, with 6 bases in between. CDR3 length: 12 amino acids. General study results and limits: Comparisons were complicated because patients and controls had unequal numbers of distinct sequences. MAIT alpha-chain CDR3s were frequent in healthy controls, depleted in HIV+.

Roughly three months, about 14 weeks, into antiretroviral therapy, follow-up blood was collected. All unsorted peripheral T cells were captured because whole blood was used without fractionation. The RNA source was an approximately 2.4 ml peripheral blood draw. This receptor was identified in an adult with HIV infection. The V gene is TRBV25-1, the J gene TRBJ1-5; TRBD1 is a possible D gene (5 bases). The specimen was blood, collected during antiretroviral therapy. Written as DNA, the CDR3 is TGTGCCAGCAGTGCAGGGTATCAGCCCCAGCATTTT. This encodes CASSAGYQPQHF.